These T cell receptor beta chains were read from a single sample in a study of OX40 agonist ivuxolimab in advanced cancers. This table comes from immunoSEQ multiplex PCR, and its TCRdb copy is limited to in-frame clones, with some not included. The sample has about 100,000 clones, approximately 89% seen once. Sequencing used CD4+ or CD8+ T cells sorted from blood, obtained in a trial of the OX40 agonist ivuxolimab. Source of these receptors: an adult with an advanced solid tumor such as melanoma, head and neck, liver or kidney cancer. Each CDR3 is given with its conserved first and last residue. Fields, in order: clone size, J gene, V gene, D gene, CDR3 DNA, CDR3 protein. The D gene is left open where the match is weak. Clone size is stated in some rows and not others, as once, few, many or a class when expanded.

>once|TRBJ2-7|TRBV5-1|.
TGCGCCAGCAGCATCGTAAGTTCTTCCTACGAGCAGTACTTC
CASSIVSSSYEQYF
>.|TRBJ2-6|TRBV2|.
TGTGCCAGCAGTGACTCCGGGGCCAACGTCCTGACTTTC
CASSDSGANVLTF
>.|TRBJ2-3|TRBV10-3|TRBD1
TGTGCCATCGGGACAGACCTTACAGATACGCAGTATTTT
CAIGTDLTDTQYF
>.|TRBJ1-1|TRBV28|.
TGTGCCAGCACCCCCCCGGGAGCGAAAGCTTTCTTT
CASTPPGAKAFF
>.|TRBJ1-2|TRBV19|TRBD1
TGTGCCAGTAGTATCGACCAGACAGGGAAATATGGCTACACCTTC
CASSIDQTGKYGYTF
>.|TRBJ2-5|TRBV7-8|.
TGTGCCAGCAGCAGACCACAGGCACGAGAGACCCAGTACTTC
CASSRPQARETQYF
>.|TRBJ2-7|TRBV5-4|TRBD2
TGTGCCAGCAGTCCCTCACTAGCGGGAAGCTACGAGCAGTACTTC
CASSPSLAGSYEQYF
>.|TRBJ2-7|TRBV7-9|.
TGTGCCAGCAGCTTATCGGATCGCACGTCCTACGAGCAGTACTTC
CASSLSDRTSYEQYF
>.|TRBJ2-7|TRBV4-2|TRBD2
TGTGCCAGCAGTCCGATCGGTACTAGCGGGAGCTACGAGCAGTACTTC
CASSPIGTSGSYEQYF
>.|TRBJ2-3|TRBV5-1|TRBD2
TGCGCCAGCAGCTCTAGCGGGAGCTCAGATACGCAGTATTTT
CASSSSGSSDTQYF
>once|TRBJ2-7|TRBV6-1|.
TGTGCCAGCAGTGAACCGCCCCTAGCAGTGTACGAGCAGTACTTC
CASSEPPLAVYEQYF
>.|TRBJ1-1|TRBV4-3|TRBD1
TGCGCCAGCAGCCAGGGTTCCGGGACAGGGGGCTTTGGGTACACTGAAGCTTTCTTT
CASSQGSGTGGFGYTEAFF
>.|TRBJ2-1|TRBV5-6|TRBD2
TGTGCCAGCAGCTTGGCAGGAGCGGGAAGATACAATGAGCAGTTCTTC
CASSLAGAGRYNEQFF
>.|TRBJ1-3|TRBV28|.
TGTGCCAGCAGTTACTCTGGAAACACCATATATTTT
CASSYSGNTIYF
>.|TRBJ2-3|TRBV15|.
TGTGCCACCAGCTCCCCGAGGGCCTACACCGATACGCAGTATTTT
CATSSPRAYTDTQYF
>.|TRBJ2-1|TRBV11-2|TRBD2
TGTGCCAGCAGCCCGACTAGCGGGACGGGCAATGAGCAGTTCTTC
CASSPTSGTGNEQFF
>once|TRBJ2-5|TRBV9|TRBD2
TGTGCCAGCAGCGTAGGCACTAGCGGGAAGAGGGAGACCCAGTACTTC
CASSVGTSGKRETQYF
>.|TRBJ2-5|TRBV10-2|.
TGCGCCAGCAGTGAGTCAGGAGAGACCCAGTACTTC
CASSESGETQYF
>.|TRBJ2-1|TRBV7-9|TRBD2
TGTGCCAGCAGCTTGGCCGGGACTAGAAATGAGCAGTTCTTC
CASSLAGTRNEQFF
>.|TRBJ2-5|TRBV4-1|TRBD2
TGCGCCAGCAGCCAAATAGCGGGAGTTCAAGAGACCCAGTACTTC
CASSQIAGVQETQYF
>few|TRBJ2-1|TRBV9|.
TGTGCCAGCAGCGTAGGGGCCTCCTACAATGAGCAGTTCTTC
CASSVGASYNEQFF
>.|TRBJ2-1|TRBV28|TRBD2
TGTGCCAGTTTAGCGGGAGAGTCATATGAGCAGTTCTTC
CASLAGESYEQFF
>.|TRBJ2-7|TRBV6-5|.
TGTGCCAGCAGTTACGGGGACGGATCCAAGCAGTACTTC
CASSYGDGSKQYF
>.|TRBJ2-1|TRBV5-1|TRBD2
TGCGCCAGCAGCGAAGCGGGAGGGCCCTCTTATGAGCAGTTCTTC
CASSEAGGPSYEQFF
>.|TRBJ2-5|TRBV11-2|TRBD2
TGTGCCAGCAGCTTAGATCCTAGCGGGAGTGGAGAGACCCAGTACTTC
CASSLDPSGSGETQYF
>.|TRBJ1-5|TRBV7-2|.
TGTGCCAGCAGCCGGGGGGCCGGGGAGCCCCAGCATTTT
CASSRGAGEPQHF
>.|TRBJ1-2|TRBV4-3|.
TGCGCCAGCAGCCAAGACCACCTTGTAAGGACGAACTATGGCTACACCTTC
CASSQDHLVRTNYGYTF
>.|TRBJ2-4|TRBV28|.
TGTGCCGCCTCTTGGGGTGGCGAAAACATTCAGTACTTC
CAASWGGENIQYF
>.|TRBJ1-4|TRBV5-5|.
TGTGCCAGCATCGACGAGGGACGGGGAAATGAAAAACTGTTTTTT
CASIDEGRGNEKLFF
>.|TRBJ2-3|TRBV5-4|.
TGTGCCAGCAGCTTGTGGCCAGATACGCAGTATTTT
CASSLWPDTQYF
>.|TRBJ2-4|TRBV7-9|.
TGTGCCAGCAGCTTAGCCACACGCTCAAAAAACATTCAGTACTTC
CASSLATRSKNIQYF
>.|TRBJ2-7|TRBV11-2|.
TGTGCCAGCAGCTTAGCGAGGGGGGGCTCCTACGAGCAGTACTTC
CASSLARGGSYEQYF
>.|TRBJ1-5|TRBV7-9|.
TGTGCCAGCAGCCCCGGTGGGGGGAGGGGAAATCAGCCCCAGCATTTT
CASSPGGGRGNQPQHF
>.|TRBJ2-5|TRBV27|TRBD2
TGTGCCAGCAGCCCCCTTAGCGGGATGGTAGAGGAGACCCAGTACTTC
CASSPLSGMVEETQYF
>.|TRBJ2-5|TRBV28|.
TGTGCCAGCAGCCACAGCCGACTGGGGAAGAGGACCCAGTACTTC
CASSHSRLGKRTQYF
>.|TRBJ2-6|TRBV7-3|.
TGTGCCAGCAGCTCAAGGGGGTCCGACTCTGGGGCCAACGTCCTGACTTTC
CASSSRGSDSGANVLTF
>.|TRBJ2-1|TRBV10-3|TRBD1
TGTGCCTCCTCCGGGACAGGCTACAATGAGCAGTTCTTC
CASSGTGYNEQFF